This is a list of T cell receptor beta chains from one sample in a study of neurological immune-mediated disorders. TCRdb used MiXCR to reprocess the 5' RACE reads, holding one entry per CDR3 protein. The repertoire holds tens of thousands of distinct CDR3 sequences, with around 4.5% as singletons. The material sequenced was PBMCs. These receptors were collected from a woman aged 60-75 years with multiple sclerosis. Both conserved end residues are part of each CDR3. D genes are given only for firm matches. Not all rows give a size; the values are once, few, many and, for expanded clones, a class.

V,size,D,J,CDR3,DNA
TRBV5-1,many,TRBD1,TRBJ2-6,CASSYAGQGAGANVLTF,TGCGCCAGCAGCTATGCGGGACAGGGGGCTGGGGCCAACGTCCTGACTTTC
TRBV7-9,.,.,TRBJ1-5,CTSSLWGRGGNQPQHF,TGTACCAGCAGCTTATGGGGCAGGGGCGGTAATCAGCCCCAGCATTTT
TRBV12-3/TRBV12-4,many,TRBD1,TRBJ1-3,CASSLLGQGGNTIYF,TGTGCCAGCAGCCTGCTTGGACAGGGTGGAAACACCATATATTTT
TRBV6-5,many,TRBD1,TRBJ1-5,CASSYDRAAQPQHF,TGTGCCAGCAGTTACGACAGGGCGGCTCAGCCCCAGCATTTT
TRBV20-1,many,TRBD1,TRBJ2-5,CSAPGQTETQYF,TGCAGTGCACCGGGACAGACAGAGACCCAGTACTTC
TRBV3-1,many,.,TRBJ1-1,CASSQAQTHTEAFF,TGTGCCAGCAGCCAAGCCCAGACCCACACTGAAGCTTTCTTT
TRBV29-1,many,TRBD2,TRBJ2-5,CSAQGASGGQLQETQYF,TGCAGCGCGCAGGGGGCTAGCGGGGGGCAGCTCCAAGAGACCCAGTACTTC
TRBV5-1,many,.,TRBJ1-3,CASSLQSSGNTIYF,TGCGCCAGCAGCCTACAAAGCTCTGGAAACACCATATATTTT
TRBV5-1,many,TRBD1,TRBJ1-1,CASSLTAGGAFF,TGCGCCAGCAGCTTGACGGCAGGGGGGGCTTTCTTT
TRBV5-1,many,TRBD2,TRBJ2-5,CASSLLAEETQYF,TGCGCCAGCAGCCTACTAGCGGAAGAGACCCAGTACTTC
TRBV18,few,TRBD1,TRBJ1-1,CASSPGQEDTEAFF,TGTGCCAGCTCACCCGGACAGGAGGACACTGAAGCTTTCTTT
TRBV10-2,many,.,TRBJ1-1,CASSEPPGQNTEAFF,TGCGCCAGCAGTGAACCCCCCGGACAGAACACTGAAGCTTTCTTT
TRBV20-1,many,.,TRBJ2-2,CSARRDNINTGELFF,TGCAGTGCTCGCCGGGACAACATCAACACCGGGGAGCTGTTTTTT
TRBV18,many,.,TRBJ1-5,CASSPPDSNQPQHF,TGTGCCAGCTCACCCCCCGATAGCAATCAGCCCCAGCATTTT
TRBV12-3/TRBV12-4,many,.,TRBJ2-3,CASSFRQSTDTQYF,TGTGCCAGCAGTTTTAGGCAGAGCACAGATACGCAGTATTTT
TRBV11-2,many,.,TRBJ2-3,CASSFGTHRDTQYF,TGTGCCAGCAGCTTCGGGACCCATAGGGATACGCAGTATTTT
TRBV7-2,many,.,TRBJ2-1,CASSSPGPNEQFF,TGTGCCAGCAGCTCGCCGGGACCCAATGAGCAGTTCTTC
TRBV5-1,many,.,TRBJ2-7,CASSLDPGRGEQYF,TGCGCCAGCAGCTTGGATCCGGGGCGGGGCGAGCAGTACTTC
TRBV25-1,many,.,TRBJ2-3,CASSVSVGDPTDTQYF,TGTGCCAGCAGTGTGTCCGTCGGGGATCCCACAGATACGCAGTATTTT
TRBV6-5,many,.,TRBJ1-1,CASSYSGESNTEAFF,TGTGCCAGCAGTTACTCTGGGGAATCGAACACTGAAGCTTTCTTT
TRBV6-1,.,.,TRBJ2-1,CASTQLGGRASEQFF,TGTGCCAGCACCCAGTTGGGGGGCCGAGCTAGTGAGCAGTTCTTC
TRBV28,many,TRBD1,TRBJ2-2,CASSPWSGTGGFGELFF,TGTGCCAGCAGCCCTTGGTCCGGGACAGGGGGCTTCGGGGAGCTGTTTTTT
TRBV28,many,.,TRBJ2-3,CASSPLPQSTDTQYF,TGTGCCAGCAGTCCCCTCCCCCAGAGCACAGATACGCAGTATTTT
TRBV27,many,.,TRBJ1-2,CASSWGRAYGYTF,TGTGCCAGCAGTTGGGGGAGGGCCTACGGCTACACCTTC
TRBV7-8,many,TRBD1,TRBJ1-1,CASSLVQGSWQAFF,TGTGCCAGCAGCTTAGTACAGGGGTCGTGGCAAGCTTTCTTT
TRBV2,many,TRBD1,TRBJ1-2,CASSGDRVNYGYTF,TGTGCCAGCAGTGGGGACAGGGTTAACTATGGCTACACCTTC
TRBV20-1,many,TRBD1,TRBJ2-2,CSASNRGGTGELFF,TGCAGTGCTAGTAACAGGGGTGGGACCGGGGAGCTGTTTTTT
TRBV28,many,.,TRBJ1-5,CASIGTLNQPQHF,TGTGCCAGCATTGGGACCTTGAATCAGCCCCAGCATTTT
TRBV20-1,.,.,TRBJ2-6,CSASVWDGNSSGSNVLTF,TGCAGTGCTAGTGTCTGGGACGGCAATAGCTCTGGGTCCAACGTCCTGACTTTC
TRBV6-5,many,.,TRBJ1-3,CASSIGVDLGNTIYF,TGTGCCAGCAGTATCGGCGTTGATCTTGGAAACACCATATATTTT
TRBV20-1,many,TRBD1,TRBJ1-2,CSARAVWTGGNGYTF,TGCAGTGCTAGAGCCGTCTGGACAGGGGGCAATGGCTACACCTTC
TRBV28,many,.,TRBJ1-1,CASRKGGHTEAFF,TGTGCCAGCAGAAAGGGAGGTCACACTGAAGCTTTCTTT
TRBV10-1,many,.,TRBJ2-2,CASSGTPGTGELFF,TGCGCCAGCAGCGGGACGCCGGGCACCGGGGAGCTGTTTTTT
TRBV11-2,many,.,TRBJ2-7,CASSHGQSYEQYF,TGTGCCAGCAGCCACGGACAGTCCTACGAGCAGTACTTC
TRBV20-1,many,.,TRBJ2-7,CSARSPDYEQYF,TGCAGTGCTAGGTCCCCGGACTACGAGCAGTACTTC
TRBV20-1,many,.,TRBJ1-5,CSARGDQPQHF,TGCAGTGCCCGAGGGGATCAGCCCCAGCATTTT
TRBV5-1,many,.,TRBJ2-2,CASSLGDRIFTGELFF,TGCGCCAGCAGCTTGGGGGACCGAATCTTCACCGGGGAGCTGTTTTTT
TRBV3-1,many,.,TRBJ1-1,CASSQVVTGSTEAFF,TGTGCCAGCAGCCAAGTAGTAACGGGGAGCACTGAAGCTTTCTTT
TRBV3-1,many,TRBD2,TRBJ2-7,CASSPRTSGARSYEQYF,TGTGCCAGCAGCCCACGGACTAGCGGGGCCCGCTCCTACGAGCAGTACTTC
TRBV20-1,many,.,TRBJ2-7,CSARDPSMGEQYF,TGCAGTGCTAGAGATCCCAGCATGGGCGAGCAGTACTTC
TRBV5-1,many,.,TRBJ1-2,CASSLPGPEGYTF,TGCGCCAGCAGCTTACCGGGGCCGGAAGGCTACACCTTC
TRBV6-5,many,TRBD1,TRBJ1-1,CASSYGLTGANTEAFF,TGTGCCAGCAGTTACGGGCTTACAGGGGCGAACACTGAAGCTTTCTTT
TRBV5-5,many,.,TRBJ1-6,CASMVGESYNSPLHF,TGTGCCAGCATGGTAGGGGAATCCTATAATTCACCCCTCCACTTT